Presented here are 14 T cell receptor beta chains from one specimen sequenced in a study of blood T cell repertoires in COVID-19. This table comes from immunoSEQ multiplex PCR, and its TCRdb copy is limited to in-frame clones, with some not included. This sample has 200,000 or so clones, with 75% to 90% found just once. The sample consisted of peripheral blood. The receptor source for this set is a man aged 65 to 85 with active or convalescent COVID-19.

The chain is built from TRBV7-6 and TRBJ1-1, with D hard to call. V lost 2 bases and J lost 4, with 14 bases in between. The CDR3 runs to 15 residues. The germline V gene has CDR1 SGHVS and CDR2 FNYEAQ. The CDR3 loop is CASSLLSGRTTEAFF. As DNA, the CDR3 is TGTGCCAGCAGCTTATTATCGGGGAGAACCACTGAAGCTTTCTTT.

CDR3 nucleotide sequence: TGCAGTGCTAGTAGGCAGGGGAAAACCTACGAGCAGTACTTC. This sequence encodes CSASRQGKTYEQYF. The V gene is TRBV20-1, the J gene TRBJ2-7; TRBD1 is a possible D gene (6 bases). This CDR3 comprises 14 residues. CDR1 and CDR2 (germline): DFQATT, SNEGSKA (reference sequence). Trimming took off 3 bases at V and 2 bases at J, with 14 bases between the two ends.

V and J are TRBV30 and TRBJ1-2; 9 bases line up with TRBD1. The CDR3 runs 15 residues. J gave up 0 bases and V 7 bases, and 9 bases lay outside the gene matches. From germline, CDR1 is GTSNPN and CDR2 SVGIG (reference sequence). CDR3 amino acids: CAFPGQGGTNYGYTF. The CDR3 nucleotides read TGTGCCTTCCCGGGACAGGGAGGAACTAACTATGGCTACACCTTC.

CDR3 in amino acids: CASSIRKTGNQPQHF. The CDR3 DNA follows: TGTGCCAGTAGTATACGAAAGACAGGGAATCAGCCCCAGCATTTT. J is TRBJ1-5 and V is TRBV19; TRBD1 matches at 7 bases. CDR1 is LNHDA and CDR2 is SQIVND in the germline V gene (reference sequence). The trim removed 2 bases at V and 4 bases at J, leaving 5 bases unmatched. CDR3 length: 15 amino acids.

This chain joins TRBV3-1 (or the pseudogene TRBV3-2) and TRBJ1-2; D unclear. CDR3 length equals 11 residues. Germline-derived CDR1 and CDR2 are LGHDT and YNNKEL (reference sequence). Trimming removed 4 bases at V and 8 bases at J, with 8 bases between. This CDR3 is CASSPGRGYTF. The CDR3 region has the DNA TGTGCCAGCAGCCCTGGGCGCGGCTACACCTTC.

This chain uses TRBV15 with TRBJ2-5, with a weak D call TRBD2 (6 bases). Germline CDR1 is LNHNV and CDR2 is YYDKDF (reference sequence). V was shortened by 8 bases and J by 1 base, with 14 bases between the two germline ends. This CDR3 is 14 amino acids long. The chain's CDR3 is CATRRVQAQETQYF. As DNA, the CDR3 is TGTGCCACCCGGAGGGTCCAGGCCCAAGAGACCCAGTACTTC.

The chain has TRBV27 and TRBJ2-7, with TRBD2 matching over 11 bases. The junction had 5 bases not matched to a gene; V was cut back by 7 bases and J by 3 bases. The CDR3 length is 14 residues. Germline V CDR1 and CDR2: MNHEY, SMNVEV (reference sequence). Here the CDR3 reads CASKPSGGIYEQYF. For the CDR3, the DNA is TGTGCCAGCAAGCCTAGCGGGGGGATCTACGAGCAGTACTTC.

There are a few counts of this clone. The chain employs TRBV9 and TRBJ2-7, with TRBD1 matching over 9 bases. Trimming removed 3 bases from V and 4 bases from J; junction bases left unmatched: 5. From germline, CDR1 is SGDLS and CDR2 YYNGEE. This CDR3 spans 14 amino acids. DNA of the CDR3: TGTGCCAGCAGCGGGCGGACAGGGGAGTACGAGCAGTACTTC. It specifies CASSGRTGEYEQYF.

The V gene is TRBV5-4, the J gene TRBJ2-5; D is uncertain. Germline lookup yields CDR1 SGHNT and CDR2 YYREEE (reference sequence). CDR3 length equals 15 residues. Trimming took off 4 bases at V and 1 base at J, with 14 bases between the two ends. The CDR3 loop is CASSPSHEVQETQYF. In DNA, the CDR3 is TGTGCCAGCAGCCCTTCACACGAGGTCCAAGAGACCCAGTACTTC.

CDR3 sequence: CASSFSGGTGAGETQYF. The CDR3 nucleotides are TGTGCCAGCAGCTTCAGTGGGGGAACAGGGGCCGGGGAGACCCAGTACTTC. This chain connects TRBV7-9 to TRBJ2-5; TRBD1 aligns across 7 bases. V shed 3 bases, J shed 5 bases, and the junction held 15 bases outside the gene matches. CDR3 length: 17 amino acids. Germline-derived CDR1 and CDR2 are SEHNR and FQNEAQ (reference sequence).

The chain has TRBV27 and TRBJ2-1, with D perhaps TRBD1 (6 bases). The germline gives CDR1 MNHEY, CDR2 SMNVEV (reference sequence). The CDR3 has 15 amino acids. The V gene lost 2 bases and the J gene lost 4 bases, with 12 bases spanning the gap. The CDR3 sequence is CASSLGAGAYNEQFF. The DNA of the CDR3 is TGTGCCAGCAGTTTAGGGGCAGGGGCTTACAATGAGCAGTTCTTC.

This clone appeared once. An end of the junction differs from the germline gene, which may be a read error. The chain employs TRBV6-2 or TRBV6-3 and TRBJ2-1; D perhaps matches TRBD1 (6 bases). The CDR3 consists of 16 residues. CDR1 is MNHEY and CDR2 is SVGEGT in the germline V gene. This chain's CDR3 is CASSHSLGGVSNEQFF. CDR3 sequence (DNA): TGTGCCAGCAGTCACTCCTTAGGGGGTGTCAGCAATGAGCAGTTCTTC.

V gene TRBV19 combines with J gene TRBJ2-7; D is perhaps TRBD2 (5 bases). Trimming took off 1 base at V and 3 bases at J, with 13 bases between the two ends. CDR3 length equals 15 residues. Germline V gives CDR1 LNHDA, CDR2 SQIVND (reference sequence). The CDR3 region is CASSIATGKGYEQYF. DNA of the CDR3: TGTGCCAGTAGTATAGCAACGGGAAAGGGCTACGAGCAGTACTTC.

V and J are TRBV7-2 and TRBJ2-2; D is uncertain. Germline assignment: CDR1 SGHTA and CDR2 FQGNSA. The CDR3 runs 16 residues. The V end lost 0 bases, the J end lost 0 bases, and 8 bases lay between the germline ends. The CDR3 sequence: CASSLAQAANTGELFF. CDR3 DNA: TGTGCCAGCAGCTTAGCGCAGGCCGCGAACACCGGGGAGCTGTTTTTT.